The 14 T cell receptor beta chains in this list originate from one sample, sequenced in a study of Graves' ophthalmopathy and Graves' hyperthyroidism (dated by TCRdb to the late 2010s). The instrument given in TCRdb is Illumina HiSeq 2000. For repertoire sequencing, TCR beta CDR3 regions were amplified from RNA transcripts. A first-round RT-PCR used HTBI primers with the Qiagen OneStep RT-PCR kit, followed by a second-round multiplex PCR, size selection and purification. The public reads were run again by TCRdb, first through fastp at Q25 and then through MiXCR, and only productive beta chains were kept. Identical CDR3 proteins give one entry, which carries the most common genes and DNA. This sample gives 600,000 to 700,000 distinct CDR3 sequences in total; just over 40% of them show up just once. Under 3.5% of the sample belongs to the ten largest clones. Source material: peripheral blood. The receptors here all came from an adult man with Graves' ophthalmopathy.

This clonotype was seen more than once but under ten times. V is TRBV12-3 or TRBV12-4 and J is TRBJ1-2, with D unresolved. The CDR3 totals 12 residues. V lost 0 bases and J 8 bases, leaving 7 bases between the germline ends. DNA of the CDR3: TGTGCCAGCAGTTTAGCCAGCGGAGGCTACACCTTC. Translated, it gives CASSLASGGYTF.

This clonotype turned up a few times. The J gene is TRBJ2-5, the V gene TRBV6-4; D is ambiguous. The CDR3 has 13 amino acids. V was pared by 10 bases and J by 3 bases, with 15 bases between. The germline V gene has CDR1 MRHNA and CDR2 SNTAGT. This chain's CDR3 is CATRLGIEETQYF. The CDR3 DNA reads as TGTGCCACCCGGTTGGGCATCGAAGAGACCCAGTACTTC.

The genes are TRBV24-1 and TRBJ1-6; D is perhaps TRBD1 (6 bases). Germline V lookup: CDR1 KGHDR, CDR2 SFDVKD. The CDR3 has 15 residues. The chain's CDR3 is CASGTHISYNSPLHF. The CDR3 DNA follows: TGTGCATCCGGGACACATATCTCCTATAATTCACCCCTCCACTTT.

The chain combines TRBV2 with TRBJ1-6; 7 bases align to TRBD1. The CDR3 runs 16 residues. Germline values: CDR1 SNHLY, CDR2 FYNNEI. Trimming cost V 5 bases and J 7 bases; bases outside gene matches: 11. As DNA, the CDR3 is TGTGCCAGCAGTTATGGGCCCCTAGGGGGCAATTCACCCCTCCACTTT. Translated, it gives CASSYGPLGGNSPLHF.

V usage is TRBV7-2 and J usage is TRBJ2-7, with 8 bases matching TRBD1. Germline V gene sequence: CDR1 SGHTA, CDR2 FQGNSA. The trim removed 8 bases at V and 0 bases at J, leaving 12 bases unmatched. There are 16 residues in the CDR3. Written as DNA, the CDR3 is TGTGCCAGCTCACCTCATCCGGGACAGGCCTCCTACGAGCAGTACTTC. This encodes CASSPHPGQASYEQYF.

There are many counts of this clonotype. The chain carries TRBV6-6 and TRBJ1-2; TRBD1 might be the D (6 bases). Per the germline V gene, CDR1 is MNHNY and CDR2 is SVGAGI (reference sequence). Between the trimmed V and J ends, which lost 2 bases and 7 bases, there was a span of 11 bases. There are 13 residues in the CDR3. This chain's CDR3 is CASSYEGDRGYTF. The CDR3 nucleotides are TGTGCCAGCAGTTACGAGGGGGATCGTGGCTACACCTTC.

The chain has TRBV19 and TRBJ2-7; TRBD2 might be the D (5 bases). Germline CDR1 is LNHDA and CDR2 is SQIVND (reference sequence). Trimming took 8 bases from V and 2 from J, leaving 13 bases between them. The CDR3 loop spans 13 amino acids. Here the CDR3 reads CASSTSGTYEQYF. The CDR3, as DNA: TGTGCCAGTTCGACCTCGGGGACCTACGAGCAGTACTTC. Combining the CDR3 with reference TRBV19 and TRBJ2-7 gives the whole variable domain DGGITQSPKYLFRKEGQNVTLSCEQNLNHDAMYWYRQDPGQGLRLIYYSQIVNDFQKGDIAEGYSVSREKKESFPLTVTSAQKNPTAFYLCASSTSGTYEQYFGPGTRLTVT.

J is TRBJ1-1 and V is TRBV7-8; D perhaps matches TRBD1 (5 bases). The germline V gene encodes CDR1 SGHVS and CDR2 FQNEAQ. The V and J ends lost 9 bases and 6 bases respectively, with 32 bases between them. The length of the CDR3 is 18 residues. The CDR3 here is CASSQDPRAAGGGAEAFF. DNA of the CDR3: TGTGCCAGTAGCCAAGATCCCCGGGCGGCTGGGGGTGGAGCTGAAGCTTTCTTT.

The chain has TRBV7-2 and TRBJ2-7, with D hard to call. This CDR3 is 8 amino acids long. The germline gives CDR1 SGHTA, CDR2 FQGNSA. The CDR3 DNA reads TGTGCCAGCAGCATGCAGACAGTC. The encoded protein is CASSMQTV.

The chain joins TRBV13 to TRBJ2-5; D not resolved. Trimming took 2 bases from V and 5 from J, leaving 18 bases between them. The germline CDR1 and CDR2 sequences are PRHDT and FYEKMQ (reference sequence). CDR3 length: 16 residues. In DNA form, the CDR3 reads TGTGCCAGCAGCTTAATTTTCGGGCCTCGATCGGAGACCCAGTACTTC. It encodes CASSLIFGPRSETQYF.

Of note for this clonotype: Mismatch with germline at one junction end may stem from a read error. The CDR3 spells CAASSRGQVNSYEQYF. The DNA of the CDR3 is TGTGCCGCCAGCAGCCGCGGACAGGTGAACTCCTACGAGCAGTACTTC. This chain uses TRBV15 with TRBJ2-7; 7 bases align to TRBD1. CDR3 length: 16 amino acids. Germline values: CDR1 LNHNV, CDR2 YYDKDF (reference sequence).

The CDR3 bases are TGCAGCGTTGAACTTGAGGGACAGGGAGGTCTAGCTTTCTTT. It encodes CSVELEGQGGLAFF. The chain uses TRBV29-1 and TRBJ1-1, with 9 bases aligning to TRBD1. The V gene's germline CDR1 is SQVTM and CDR2 ANQGSEA. The CDR3 runs to 14 residues. V trimming: 2 bases; J trimming: 10 bases; junction bases outside the gene matches: 11.

There are many counts of this clonotype. The chain carries TRBV19 and TRBJ1-1; D unclear. The germline gives CDR1 LNHDA, CDR2 SQIVND (reference sequence). This CDR3 contains 14 residues. Trimming took 2 bases from V and 8 from J, leaving 15 bases between them. The CDR3 sequence: CASSILSPKSEAFF. CDR3 coding DNA: TGTGCCAGTAGTATATTGAGCCCTAAATCGGAAGCTTTCTTT.

This clonotype was counted at least ten times. V gene TRBV19 combines with J gene TRBJ1-6, with D maybe TRBD1 (5 bases). The germline CDR1 and CDR2 sequences are LNHDA and SQIVND (reference sequence). V dropped 4 bases and J dropped 7 bases, with 17 bases sitting between them. The CDR3 length is 16 residues. CDR3 nucleotides: TGTGCCAGTAGTACAAGGGGAGACCCTAAGAATTCACCCCTCCACTTT. It translates to CASSTRGDPKNSPLHF.